This T cell receptor beta chain emerged from a study of OX40 agonist ivuxolimab in advanced cancers. As for the study in general: Participants averaged roughly 60 years of age (range 23 to 79) and were 82.7% male.

Sequencing used immunoSEQ multiplex PCR; TCRdb keeps in-frame clones, though not all of them. The data hold about 27,000 clones, with 70% to 80% observed a single time. Per germline, CDR1 SGHNT and CDR2 YYREEE (reference sequence). The V gene end was trimmed by 5 bases and the J gene end by 1 base; junction bases not matched to a gene: 2. The CDR3 runs 14 residues. V gene TRBV5-4 combines with J gene TRBJ1-5; 8 bases are a match to TRBD1. This receptor was obtained from an adult with an advanced solid tumor such as melanoma, head and neck, liver or kidney cancer. This specimen was CD4+ or CD8+ T cells sorted from blood, taken in a trial of the OX40 agonist ivuxolimab. In nucleotides, the CDR3 is TGTGCCAGCAGACAGGGGGGAAGCAATCAGCCCCAGCATTTT. This encodes CASRQGGSNQPQHF.